The sequence of this T cell receptor (beta chain) was determined in a study of OX40 agonist ivuxolimab in advanced cancers. Across the study: Three patients responded partially, comprising one with hepatocellular carcinoma and two with cutaneous melanoma.

Germline V CDR1 and CDR2: SGDLS, YYNGEE. This CDR3 has 15 amino acids. The V and J ends lost 0 bases and 3 bases, in that order; junction bases with no gene match: 1. Broader study findings: On average, CD8+ T cells had more expanded clones than CD4+.

The protocol was immunoSEQ multiplex PCR, while the TCRdb copy is restricted to in-frame clones and leaves out a portion. The profile shows 73,000 or so clones, around nine tenths of them singletons. As to this clone: The target antigen is unknown.

The source of this sequence is an adult with an advanced solid tumor such as melanoma, head and neck, liver or kidney cancer. V usage is TRBV9 and J usage is TRBJ2-7; TRBD2 aligns across 12 bases. The specimen was CD4+ or CD8+ T cells sorted from blood, collected in a trial of the OX40 agonist ivuxolimab. The CDR3 reads CASSVEGLAGYEQYF. Here the CDR3 DNA reads TGTGCCAGCAGCGTAGAGGGACTAGCGGGCTACGAGCAGTACTTC.